Presented here are 26 T cell receptor beta chains from one specimen sequenced in a study of shared clonotypes between healthy human individuals. This table comes from immunoSEQ multiplex PCR, and its TCRdb copy is limited to in-frame clones, with some not included. The sample contains some 600,000 clones, about 96% of which appear only once. CD45RO-negative, CCR7-selected cells formed the naive CD8 fraction, which excluded terminally differentiated effector memory CD45RA+ cells. What was sequenced was naive CD8+ T cells sorted from blood. The receptor set was obtained from a woman aged 25 to 39 in good health.

The V gene is TRBV10-3, the J gene TRBJ2-1; TRBD2 matches 10 bases. Germline CDR1 reads ENHRY; CDR2 reads SYGVKD. J lost 10 bases, V lost 0 bases, and 9 bases had no gene match. This CDR3 region has 16 residues. The DNA of the CDR3 is TGTGCCATCAGTGAGTCTCGAGCGGGAGGGCCAGGGGAGCAGTTCTTC. This sequence encodes CAISESRAGGPGEQFF.

The chain couples TRBV19 to TRBJ1-4, with a possible D match to TRBD1 (5 bases). V lost 9 bases, J lost 5 bases, and 16 bases lay in between. Germline V gives CDR1 LNHDA, CDR2 SQIVND (reference sequence). The length of the CDR3 is 14 residues. The CDR3 region has the DNA TGTGCCAGCGAACAGGACCCTTTCAATGAAAAACTGTTTTTT. Translation: CASEQDPFNEKLFF. The full variable domain, completed using reference TRBV19 and TRBJ1-4, is DGGITQSPKYLFRKEGQNVTLSCEQNLNHDAMYWYRQDPGQGLRLIYYSQIVNDFQKGDIAEGYSVSREKKESFPLTVTSAQKNPTAFYLCASEQDPFNEKLFFGSGTQLSVL.

V usage is TRBV14 and J usage is TRBJ2-5; TRBD1 might be the D (6 bases). The J call may be faulty, since TRBJ2-7 better matches the DNA end. Germline V gene sequence: CDR1 SGHDN, CDR2 FVKESK. The CDR3 runs to 17 residues. The CDR3 region is CASSQRGNRDFPYEQYF. As DNA, the CDR3 is TGTGCCAGCAGCCAACGGGGAAACAGGGATTTCCCCTACGAGCAGTACTTC.

This rearrangement joins TRBV28 to TRBJ2-2; D might be TRBD2 (6 bases). Per the germline V gene, CDR1 is MDHEN and CDR2 is SYDVKM. Trimming removed 11 bases from V and 4 bases from J, with 11 bases in between. This CDR3 contains 12 residues. The CDR3 DNA sequence: TGTGCCTGTCACGGGGGCACCGGGGAGCTGTTTTTT. Amino acid sequence: CACHGGTGELFF.

The chain is built from TRBV5-1 and TRBJ2-5, with D unresolved. The CDR3 extends over 14 amino acids. With 0 bases removed from V and 4 bases from J, the gap between germline ends came to 10 bases. Germline CDR1 SGHRS, CDR2 YFSETQ. The CDR3 is CASSLAGEVETQYF. DNA for the CDR3: TGCGCCAGCAGCTTGGCTGGTGAGGTAGAGACCCAGTACTTC.

This clone was found a few times. The sample carries other DNA sequences with the same CDR3. This chain joins TRBV7-9 and TRBJ2-7; D perhaps matches TRBD2 (5 bases). The CDR3 has 12 amino acids. V was clipped by 3 bases and J by 5 bases, with 8 bases between them. In germline, CDR1 is SEHNR, CDR2 FQNEAQ (reference sequence). CDR3 in DNA: TGTGCCAGCAGCTTGACGGGAAACGAGCAGTACTTC. It encodes CASSLTGNEQYF.

This clone has only a few counts. CDR3 nucleotide sequence: TGTGCCAGCAGCTCCCGTAACCTGGAAAGTATGCAGTACTTC. This encodes CASSSRNLESMQYF. The chain uses TRBV7-9 and TRBJ2-7; D is uncertain. The CDR3 is made up of 14 amino acids. The germline CDR1 and CDR2 sequences are SEHNR and FQNEAQ (reference sequence). V lost 4 bases, J lost 9 bases, and 19 bases lay in between.

The genes are TRBV19 and TRBJ2-3; TRBD2 aligns across 10 bases. V was clipped by 2 bases and J by 3 bases; unmatched bases: 5. The CDR3 totals 16 residues. Germline V CDR1 and CDR2: LNHDA, SQIVND (reference sequence). The CDR3 bases are TGTGCCAGTAGTATACAAGCGGGAGGGAGTACAGATACGCAGTATTTT. Translation gives CASSIQAGGSTDTQYF.

The rearrangement uses TRBV30 and TRBJ2-3; either TRBD1 or TRBD2 may fit D (5 bases each). The CDR3 has 13 amino acids. Trimming removed 2 bases from V and 12 bases from J, with 18 bases in between. CDR1 and CDR2 (germline): GTSNPN, SVGIG (reference sequence). This chain's CDR3 is CAWSLTGPQRQYF. CDR3 in DNA: TGTGCCTGGAGTCTTACGGGACCGCAAAGACAGTATTTT.

CDR3 DNA: TGTGCCAGCAGCGAAAGCCGAGGGGCCCCGGACGAGCAGTACTTC. It codes for CASSESRGAPDEQYF. The rearrangement links TRBV7-9 to TRBJ2-7; tentatively, D is TRBD1 or TRBD2 (5 bases each). The CDR3 runs 15 residues. Trimming shortened V by 5 bases and J by 5 bases, and 19 bases separated the two germline ends. Germline CDR1 SEHNR, CDR2 FQNEAQ (reference sequence). The full variable domain, its missing parts supplied by reference TRBV7-9 and TRBJ2-7, is DTGVSQNPRHKITKRGQNVTFRCDPISEHNRLYWYRQTLGQGPEFLTYFQNEAQLEKSRLLSDRFSAERPKGSFSTLEIQRTEQGDSAMYLCASSESRGAPDEQYFGPGTRLTVT.

The chain carries TRBV7-6 and TRBJ2-5; no firm D call. The V end lost 5 bases, the J end lost 2 bases, and 6 bases lay between the germline ends. CDR1 SGHVS and CDR2 FNYEAQ come from the germline V gene. The CDR3 is 12 amino acids. CDR3 loop: CASSKPQETQYF. In DNA form, the CDR3 reads TGTGCCAGCAGCAAACCACAAGAGACCCAGTACTTC.

The V call is TRBV9, the J call TRBJ2-7, with 7 nucleotides matching TRBD2. CDR3 length: 14 residues. J lost 0 bases, V lost 3 bases, and 3 bases had no gene match. From germline, CDR1 is SGDLS and CDR2 YYNGEE. The CDR3 loop reads CASSGLATSYEQYF. Here the CDR3 DNA reads TGTGCCAGCAGCGGACTAGCTACCTCCTACGAGCAGTACTTC.

V usage is TRBV7-8 and J usage is TRBJ2-5; 7 bases agree with TRBD1. The CDR3 length is 15 residues. Germline-derived CDR1 and CDR2 are SGHVS and FQNEAQ. The junction had 7 bases not matched to a gene; V was cut back by 1 base and J by 5 bases. CDR3 DNA sequence: TGTGCCAGCAGCTTAGAGTCAGGGGGTTTGGAGACCCAGTACTTC. It translates to CASSLESGGLETQYF.

V and J are TRBV2 and TRBJ1-5, with a tentative D call TRBD1 (5 bases). V was clipped by 4 bases and J by 6 bases, with 13 bases between them. The CDR3 loop spans 14 amino acids. CDR1 SNHLY and CDR2 FYNNEI come from the germline V gene. CDR3 in amino acids: CASSAVRGGQPQHF. The CDR3, as DNA: TGTGCCAGCAGTGCGGTTAGGGGAGGTCAGCCCCAGCATTTT.

The chain carries TRBV27 and TRBJ2-5; the D call may be TRBD1 or TRBD2 (5 bases each). Trimming stripped 6 bases from V and 11 bases from J, with 16 bases between. The CDR3 consists of 12 residues. The V gene's germline CDR1 is MNHEY and CDR2 SMNVEV (reference sequence). CDR3 sequence: CASRGTPDRQYF. CDR3 coding DNA: TGTGCCAGCAGGGGGACGCCGGATCGGCAGTACTTC.

The table lists this clone with a count of one. The rearrangement links TRBV19 to TRBJ2-7, with D possibly being TRBD2 (5 bases). CDR3 length equals 13 residues. Trimming left V 8 bases short and J 0 bases short, with 11 bases between. In germline, CDR1 is LNHDA, CDR2 SQIVND (reference sequence). CDR3 residues: CASREASSYEQYF. CDR3 bases: TGTGCCAGTCGGGAAGCCAGCTCCTACGAGCAGTACTTC.

The chain recombines TRBV28 with TRBJ2-1, with D hard to call. The CDR3 contains 15 residues. Germline assignment: CDR1 MDHEN and CDR2 SYDVKM. Between the trimmed V and J ends, which lost 4 bases and 4 bases, there was a span of 14 bases. The CDR3 DNA reads as TGTGCCAGCAGTTCGAGGAACTCGAAATACAATGAGCAGTTCTTC. Its translation is CASSSRNSKYNEQFF.

The V gene is TRBV13, the J gene TRBJ2-7; D unresolved. The CDR3 covers 14 residues. Germline CDR1 and CDR2: PRHDT and FYEKMQ (reference sequence). V lost 2 bases to trimming and J lost 6 bases, with 14 bases between them. The CDR3 here is CASSLTVGAAEQYF. The CDR3 DNA reads TGTGCCAGCAGCTTAACTGTCGGAGCAGCCGAGCAGTACTTC.

The CDR3 DNA follows: TGTGCCTGGAGGATGAACACTGAAGCTTTCTTT. It encodes CAWRMNTEAFF. The J gene is TRBJ1-1, the V gene TRBV30; D is unresolved. V shed 3 bases and J shed 0 bases, with 2 bases lying between them. There are 11 residues in the CDR3. CDR1 and CDR2 from the germline V gene are GTSNPN and SVGIG (reference sequence).

The chain is built from TRBV11-2 and TRBJ2-7; no firm D call. There are 12 residues in the CDR3. Germline CDR1 is SGHAT and CDR2 is FQNNGV. V dropped 5 bases and J dropped 7 bases, with 12 bases sitting between them. The CDR3 DNA reads TGTGCCAGCAGCGCGAAGGGATGGGAGCAGTACTTC. It is translated as CASSAKGWEQYF.

As concerns this clone: The same CDR3 is also encoded by other DNA sequences in this sample. The rearrangement uses TRBV27 and TRBJ1-1; possible D gene TRBD1, 5 bases. This CDR3 is built from 12 residues. Trimming pared 5 bases from V and 4 bases from J, leaving 8 bases between. Germline V gene lookup returns CDR1 MNHEY and CDR2 SMNVEV (reference sequence). The CDR3 DNA reads TGTGCCAGCAGTGTGGGGGGCACTGAAGCTTTCTTT. Its translation is CASSVGGTEAFF.

The rearrangement joins TRBV10-3 to TRBJ2-1, with TRBD2 matching over 10 bases. Per the germline V gene, CDR1 is ENHRY and CDR2 is SYGVKD. CDR3 length equals 14 residues. Losses at the gene ends were 6 bases for V and 10 bases for J; bases not matched to a gene: 9. DNA for the CDR3: TGTGCCATCAGGACTAGCGGGCCAATTGGCGAGCAGTTCTTC. Its translation is CAIRTSGPIGEQFF.

The V gene is TRBV28, the J gene TRBJ1-4; TRBD1 matches at 7 bases. Germline V gene lookup returns CDR1 MDHEN and CDR2 SYDVKM. The J segment lost 5 bases and the V segment lost 6 bases, leaving 9 bases of the junction unmatched. This CDR3 comprises 15 residues. The CDR3: CASRISGQPNEKLFF. In DNA, the CDR3 is TGTGCCAGCAGAATTTCGGGACAGCCCAATGAAAAACTGTTTTTT.

The chain is built from TRBV9 and TRBJ2-1; no firm D call. Trimming left V 4 bases short and J 7 bases short, with 6 bases between. Germline V gene sequence: CDR1 SGDLS, CDR2 YYNGEE. This CDR3 has 11 amino acids. The CDR3 reads CASSITNEQFF. CDR3 bases: TGTGCCAGCAGCATTACTAATGAGCAGTTCTTC. Filled out from reference TRBV9 and TRBJ2-1, the complete variable domain reads DSGVTQTPKHLITATGQRVTLRCSPRSGDLSVYWYQQSLDQGLQFLIQYYNGEERAKGNILERFSAQQFPDLHSELNLSSLELGDSALYFCASSITNEQFFGPGTRLTVL.

The V gene is TRBV5-4, the J gene TRBJ1-2; 9 bases agree with TRBD1. CDR3 length: 13 residues. Trimming cost V 5 bases and J 6 bases; bases outside gene matches: 5. CDR1 and CDR2 from the germline V gene are SGHNT and YYREEE (reference sequence). The chain's CDR3 is CASRLWDRDGYTF. The CDR3 nucleotides are TGTGCCAGCAGACTGTGGGACAGGGATGGCTACACCTTC.

The chain joins TRBV28 to TRBJ2-5; weak D call: TRBD1 (6 bases). The end of the DNA fits TRBJ2-7 better, so the J call may be wrong. The length of the CDR3 is 15 residues. Per the germline V gene, CDR1 is MDHEN and CDR2 is SYDVKM. The CDR3 loop reads CASSLPDSSSYEQYF. In DNA form, the CDR3 reads TGTGCCAGCAGTCTCCCGGACAGTAGCTCCTACGAGCAGTACTTC.